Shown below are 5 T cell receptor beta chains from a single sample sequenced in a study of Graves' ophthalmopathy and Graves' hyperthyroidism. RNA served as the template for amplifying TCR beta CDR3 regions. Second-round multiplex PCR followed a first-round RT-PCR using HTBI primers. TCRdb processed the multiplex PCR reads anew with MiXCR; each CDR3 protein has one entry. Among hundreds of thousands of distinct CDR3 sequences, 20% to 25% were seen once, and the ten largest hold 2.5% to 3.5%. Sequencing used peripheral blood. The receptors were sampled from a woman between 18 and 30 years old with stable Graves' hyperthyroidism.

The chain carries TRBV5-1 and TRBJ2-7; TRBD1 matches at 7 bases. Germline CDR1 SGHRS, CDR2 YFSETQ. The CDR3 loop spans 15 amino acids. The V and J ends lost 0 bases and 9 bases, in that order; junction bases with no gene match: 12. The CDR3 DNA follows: TGCGCCAGCAGCTTGGAAGGGGGCGAAAATGTTGGGCAGTACTTC. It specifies CASSLEGGENVGQYF.

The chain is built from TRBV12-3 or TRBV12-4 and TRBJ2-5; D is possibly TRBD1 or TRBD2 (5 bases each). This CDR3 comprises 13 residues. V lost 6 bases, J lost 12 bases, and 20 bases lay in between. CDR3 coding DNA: TGTGCCAGCAGCCTTCGGGGCCAAGAGACGGAGTACTTC. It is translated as CASSLRGQETEYF.

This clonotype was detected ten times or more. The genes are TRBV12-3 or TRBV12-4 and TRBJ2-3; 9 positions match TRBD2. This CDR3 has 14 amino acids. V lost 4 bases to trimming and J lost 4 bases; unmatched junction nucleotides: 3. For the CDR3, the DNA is TGTGCCAGCAGTTGGACTAGCGCCCCAGATACGCAGTATTTT. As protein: CASSWTSAPDTQYF.

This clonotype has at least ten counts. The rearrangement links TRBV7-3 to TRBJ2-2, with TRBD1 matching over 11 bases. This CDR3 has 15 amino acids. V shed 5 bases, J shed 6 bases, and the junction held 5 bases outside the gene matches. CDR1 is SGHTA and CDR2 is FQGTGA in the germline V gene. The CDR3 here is CASSPGQGESGELFF. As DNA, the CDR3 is TGTGCCAGCAGCCCGGGACAGGGGGAGTCCGGGGAGCTGTTTTTT. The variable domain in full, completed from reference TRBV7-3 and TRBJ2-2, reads GAGVSQTPSNKVTEKGKYVELRCDPISGHTALYWYRQSLGQGPEFLIYFQGTGAADDSGLPNDRFFAVRPEGSVSTLKIQRTERGDSAVYLCASSPGQGESGELFFGEGSRLTVL.

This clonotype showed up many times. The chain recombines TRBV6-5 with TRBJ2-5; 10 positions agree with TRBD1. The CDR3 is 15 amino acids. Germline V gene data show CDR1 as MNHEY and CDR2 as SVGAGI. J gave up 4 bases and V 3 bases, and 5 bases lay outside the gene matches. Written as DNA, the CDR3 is TGTGCCAGCAGTTATACCGGGACAGGGGTAGAGACCCAGTACTTC. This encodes CASSYTGTGVETQYF.